This TCR beta chain was recorded in a study of response to subunit inactivated influenza vaccine. Findings and limits, study-wide: Authors proposed each seasonal influenza vaccination draws in few new T cells.

Remarks on this clonotype: Antigen specificity is unknown.

The germline V and J ends were trimmed by 2 bases and 11 bases, with 12 bases remaining between them. The CDR3 covers 12 residues. Germline loops: CDR1 SEHNR, CDR2 FQNEAQ (reference sequence). A single record per CDR3 protein comes from TCRdb applying MiXCR to the RT-PCR reads. The sample yields roughly 650,000 distinct CDR3 sequences, 12% to 15% seen once. The source of this sequence is a man aged 50-60 years who received an inactivated influenza vaccine. Sequenced here: PBMCs from blood, sampled roughly 2 weeks before vaccination. The chain carries TRBV7-9 and TRBJ1-1; D is unresolved. Here the CDR3 DNA reads TGTGCCAGCAGCTTAAGCCTGGGCGGCGCTTTCTTT. This sequence encodes CASSLSLGGAFF.